This is a list of T cell receptor beta chains from one sample in a study of blood T cell repertoires in COVID-19. The table came from immunoSEQ multiplex PCR; TCRdb's copy has only in-frame clones and leaves some out. The sample has a few hundred thousand clones, 84% seen once. The specimen sequenced was peripheral blood. Receptor source: a woman aged 40 to 55 who had recovered from COVID-19. Each CDR3 is given with its conserved first and last residue. A D gene is named only where the DNA matches it firmly. Some rows have no size entry. The others give once, few or many, or a class for an expanded clone.

d_call clone_size j_call v_call cdr3_aa cdr3_nt
TRBD1 - TRBJ1-1 TRBV7-9 CASSPGTGATEAFF TGTGCCAGCAGCCCCGGGACAGGGGCCACTGAAGCTTTCTTT
- - TRBJ1-2 TRBV10-3 CAISRLLTDGYTF TGTGCCATCAGTCGTCTCCTAACTGATGGCTACACCTTC
TRBD1 - TRBJ2-7 TRBV7-8 CASSHGTGVYEQYF TGTGCCAGCAGCCACGGGACAGGGGTCTACGAGCAGTACTTC
TRBD1 - TRBJ1-1 TRBV5-5 CASSYQGVTEAFF TGTGCCAGCAGCTACCAGGGGGTGACTGAAGCTTTCTTT
TRBD1 once TRBJ2-1 TRBV6-5 CASSLDRVEQFF TGTGCCAGCAGTTTGGACAGGGTTGAGCAGTTCTTC
- - TRBJ2-7 TRBV10-3 CAASDSYKYEQYF TGTGCCGCCTCGGACAGTTATAAATACGAGCAGTACTTC
TRBD1 - TRBJ2-1 TRBV6-4 CATRQGGSYNEQFF TGTGCCACTAGACAGGGGGGGTCCTACAATGAGCAGTTCTTC
- - TRBJ1-5 TRBV7-2 CASSPTGGSDFLPQHF TGTGCCAGCAGCCCGACGGGTGGCAGCGATTTCTTGCCCCAGCATTTT
TRBD2 - TRBJ2-7 TRBV7-2 CASISGGGLGEQYF TGTGCCAGCATCTCTGGCGGGGGGCTCGGCGAGCAGTACTTC
TRBD1 few TRBJ1-2 TRBV6-6 CASSYVQGADGYTF TGTGCCAGCAGTTACGTCCAGGGGGCAGACGGCTACACCTTC